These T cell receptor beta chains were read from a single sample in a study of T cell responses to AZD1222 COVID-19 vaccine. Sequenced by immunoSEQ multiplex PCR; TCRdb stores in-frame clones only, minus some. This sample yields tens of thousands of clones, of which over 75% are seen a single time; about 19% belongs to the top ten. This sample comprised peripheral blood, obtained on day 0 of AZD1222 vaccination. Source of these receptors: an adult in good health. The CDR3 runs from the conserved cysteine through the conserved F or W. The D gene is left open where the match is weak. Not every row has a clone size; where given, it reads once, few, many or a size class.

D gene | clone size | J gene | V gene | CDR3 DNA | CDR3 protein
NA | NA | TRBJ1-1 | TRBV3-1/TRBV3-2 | TGTGCCAGCAGCCTCTTGACTGGGAACACTGAAGCTTTCTTT | CASSLLTGNTEAFF
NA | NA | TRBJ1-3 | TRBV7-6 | TGTGCCAGCAGCTTAGGACCGTCATCTGCTGGAAACACCATATATTTT | CASSLGPSSAGNTIYF
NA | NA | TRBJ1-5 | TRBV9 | TGTGCCAGCAGCGTAGGGGCGTCCAATCAGCCCCAGCATTTT | CASSVGASNQPQHF
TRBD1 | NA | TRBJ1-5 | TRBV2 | TGTGCCAGCAGTGTGGGACAGGGGCATCAGCCCCAGCATTTT | CASSVGQGHQPQHF
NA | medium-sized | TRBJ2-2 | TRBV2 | TGTGCCAGCAGTGAATTGAGACCCGGGGAGCTGTTTTTT | CASSELRPGELFF
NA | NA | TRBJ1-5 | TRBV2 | TGTGCCAGCAGTGACAGGAAGAATCAGCCCCAGCATTTT | CASSDRKNQPQHF
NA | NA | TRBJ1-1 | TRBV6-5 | TGTGCCAGCAGTTACTCGAGGTTGATGAACACTGAAGCTTTCTTT | CASSYSRLMNTEAFF
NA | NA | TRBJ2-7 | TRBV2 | TGTGCCAGCACCGAGGACAGCTCCTACGAGCAGTACTTC | CASTEDSSYEQYF
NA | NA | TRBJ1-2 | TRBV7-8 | TGTGCCAGCAGCCACCCCCGGGAGGGTGGCTACACCTTC | CASSHPREGGYTF
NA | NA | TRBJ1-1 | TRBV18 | TGTGCCAGCTCTCCCACCCTACAGACAGGACTGAACACTGAAGCTTTCTTT | CASSPTLQTGLNTEAFF
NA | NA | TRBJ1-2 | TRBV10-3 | TGTGCCATCACCCGGGGCCCCTATGGCTACACCTTC | CAITRGPYGYTF
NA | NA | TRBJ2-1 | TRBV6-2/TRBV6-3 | TGTGCCAGCAGTCCGCACTCCAGCGGACTTTACAATGAGCAGTTCTTC | CASSPHSSGLYNEQFF
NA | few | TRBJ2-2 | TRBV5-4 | TGTGCCAGCAGCCGGGCCAGAGCCACCGGGGAGCTGTTTTTT | CASSRARATGELFF
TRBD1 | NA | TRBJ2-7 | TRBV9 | TGTGCCAGCAGCGTAGCGGGGACAGGTCTAGACTACGAGCAGTACTTC | CASSVAGTGLDYEQYF
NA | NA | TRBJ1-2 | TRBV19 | TGTGCCAGTACTCACGGCTATGGCTACACCTTC | CASTHGYGYTF